This T cell receptor beta chain came from a study of cytomegalovirus exposure and HLA in healthy donors. Study-wide results and caveats: An analysis done earlier found most TCR beta V segments productive about 87% or about 30% of the time. Follow-up analysis found HLA locus-dependent TCR association rates, highest for DRB1 and lowest for HLA-C. Because they were indistinguishable, some V segments, including TRBV6-2 and TRBV6-3, were excluded.

A note on this clone: Antigen unknown.

Amplification used 60 Vbeta primers and 13 Jbeta primers. Profiled with immunoSEQ multiplex PCR; TCRdb holds only in-frame clones, not every one. The repertoire holds some 180,000 clones, with 70% to 85% as singletons. Germline V CDR1 and CDR2: MDHEN, SYDVKM. The V and J ends lost 8 bases and 2 bases, in that order; junction bases with no gene match: 5. The CDR3 loop spans 14 amino acids. The rearrangement joins TRBV28 to TRBJ2-1; 8 bases align to TRBD2. The sequence was collected from a woman aged 55 to 70 in good health and CMV-seropositive. The sample was PBMCs. The CDR3 is CASLIAGTYNEQFF. DNA for the CDR3: TGTGCCAGCCTCATAGCGGGAACCTACAATGAGCAGTTCTTC.